This T cell receptor beta chain was captured by sequencing in a study of blood T cell repertoires in COVID-19. Study background: Material from acute and convalescent COVID-19 was sourced from the United States, Italy and Spain. T cells, B-cell-depleted T cells, or PBMCs supplied cDNA or gDNA.

Authors' processing steps: Cell counts per sample came from amplifying reference gene primers. Some clones are missing from TCRdb's copy, which holds only in-frame ones; the method was immunoSEQ multiplex PCR. The DNA was the basis for D and trimming; V, J and clone size are from that table. The table includes 200,000 to 300,000 clones, 70% to 85% detected once. This TCR was recovered from a man aged 35 to 55 who had recovered from COVID-19. Source material: peripheral blood.

CDR3 amino acids: CATTSENTGELFF. The CDR3, as DNA: TGTGCCACCACTAGCGAGAACACCGGGGAGCTGTTTTTT. The J gene is TRBJ2-2, the V gene TRBV10-3; 7 nucleotides agree with TRBD2. V trimming: 10 bases; J trimming: 1 base; junction bases outside the gene matches: 3. This CDR3 has 13 residues. Germline V lookup: CDR1 ENHRY, CDR2 SYGVKD.